This TCR beta chain was retrieved from a study of OX40 agonist ivuxolimab in advanced cancers. Study context: Every 2 weeks, patients got intravenous ivuxolimab at one of six dose levels (0.01-10 mg/kg). Enrollees could have had prior anti-PD-1, anti-PD-L1 or anti-CTLA-4 therapy, which 40% had received. The diagnoses of dose-escalation patients were hepatocellular carcinoma, melanoma, renal cell or head and neck cancer. Study-wide results and limits: More expanded clones were found, on average, in CD8+ than in CD4+ T cells.

Some clones are missing from TCRdb's copy, which holds only in-frame ones; the method was immunoSEQ multiplex PCR. The table has about 90,000 clones, under 95% seen once. Germline lookup yields CDR1 LGHNA and CDR2 YSLEER. Trimming took 4 bases from V and 5 from J; bases not matched to a gene: 7. The CDR3 sequence is 16 residues long. Regarding this clone: Its specificity is not known.

This chain joins TRBV4-3 and TRBJ2-5; 13 bases map to TRBD2. The sample here was CD4+ or CD8+ T cells sorted from blood, taken in a trial of the OX40 agonist ivuxolimab. This receptor was taken from an adult with an advanced solid tumor such as melanoma, head and neck, liver or kidney cancer. CDR3 residues: CASSPELGLAGETQYF. The CDR3 DNA is TGCGCCAGCAGCCCGGAACTGGGACTAGCGGGGGAGACCCAGTACTTC.